This T cell receptor (beta chain) was sequenced during a study of cytomegalovirus exposure and HLA in healthy donors. Study results and limitations: The sole available immune exposure information was CMV serostatus.

The V end was cut by 2 bases, the J end by 3 bases, with 13 bases between. Germline V lookup: CDR1 SGHTA, CDR2 FQGTGA. This CDR3 is built from 15 residues. Researchers ran the PCR with 60 Vbeta and 13 Jbeta primers. This table comes from immunoSEQ multiplex PCR, and its TCRdb copy is limited to in-frame clones, with some not included. Of fewer than 150,000 clones detected, roughly three quarters appear once; the ten largest clones hold approximately 5%. Worth noting for this clone: Its antigen is currently unknown.

This chain uses TRBV7-3 with TRBJ1-1, with no clear D. The clonotype was recovered from a woman aged 45-59 years in good health and CMV-seronegative. Sequencing was performed on PBMCs. The DNA of the CDR3 is TGTGCCAGCAGCTTAGATGGAGGAAGGGACACTGAAGCTTTCTTT. The encoded protein is CASSLDGGRDTEAFF.